This TCR beta chain is from a study of identical twins (dated by TCRdb to the mid-2010s). Background for the entire study: TCR alpha and beta repertoires from monozygotic twins, unrelated adults of various ages and cord blood were deep-sequenced to test whether fetal clonotypes persist. Replicate twin experiments were performed at different times using different library preparation protocols to rule out contamination.

Receptors were amplified or captured by 5' RACE. The sequencer listed for this sample is Illumina HiSeq 2000. A universal primer binding site was added through template switching, and the final cDNA carried a unique molecular identifier so that TCR cDNA molecules could be counted accurately. First-strand cDNA for TCR alpha and beta chains was synthesized from specific primers in the conserved constant-segment region. To control for contamination, each cDNA library was double barcoded with a SMART-Mk sample barcode plus Illumina barcodes. TruSeq adapter sequences, together with Illumina sample barcodes, were added in two successive PCR steps. TCR alpha and beta cDNA libraries were sequenced on the Illumina HiSeq platform with custom primers. Under the source paper's analysis protocol: MiGEC was used to process raw reads and extract unique molecular identifiers, and MiXCR was used to find CDR3 positions. For each individual, recombination models were inferred using an EM algorithm with the repgenHMM and IGoR tools. The tcR package in R was used for shared clonotype analysis, with sharing normalized by the product of cloneset sizes. Out-of-frame nonproductive sequences were analyzed to study raw recombination free of thymic and clonal selection effects. The raw public data were reprocessed by TCRdb itself: fastp quality trimming at Q25, MiXCR clonotype calling, in-frame beta chains only. One record per CDR3 amino acid sequence lists the most common genes and DNA. These V and J calls rely on TCRdb rather than the paper's analysis. Present in this sample are 1,800,000 or so distinct CDR3 sequences, more than 30% of which were seen just once. In total, the top ten clones hold about 0.3% of the sample.

The CDR3 holds 22 amino acids from the cysteine to the phenylalanine. CDR3 DNA only is kept here, 66 bases in frame from base 1. Notes on this clonotype: It lacks a known antigen. Base qualities are not recorded, but no much larger clone differs from it by a single base.

The research as a whole found: Fewer insertions were carried by abundant cord blood beta clonotypes; a weaker similar trend was observed in young adult naive repertoires, while no such trend was observed in memory repertoires. Compared with coincidental sharing between unrelated individuals, out-of-frame TCR alpha sequences shared between twins had an excess of sequences with low generation probability. Recombination models systematically underestimated out-of-frame TCR alpha sharing in monozygotic twins but agreed with sharing between unrelated individuals. Zero-insertion analyses could be partly confounded by invariant T cells such as MAIT and iNKT, though diverse VJ usage argued against such confounding for most clonotypes. Conclusions relied on cross-sectional statistical analysis, since the same donors could not be followed over many years. In beta out-of-frame sequences, excess twin sharing was weaker, because having fewer shared sequences lowered the signal-to-noise ratio.

All donors were healthy Caucasians. The sequence derives from a newborn girl in good health. The sequence is built from TRBV21-1 and TRBJ2-4; TRBD2 is the table's D call, not checked against the DNA. TRBV21-1 is noted as a pseudogene. The source material was cord blood. The DNA sequence is as follows: TGTGCCAGCAGCAAAGCGGGGAGGAAGCGGGAAGTTACAAAAGCGATGAAAAACATTCAGTACTTC. Its protein is CASSKAGRKREVTKAMKNIQYF.